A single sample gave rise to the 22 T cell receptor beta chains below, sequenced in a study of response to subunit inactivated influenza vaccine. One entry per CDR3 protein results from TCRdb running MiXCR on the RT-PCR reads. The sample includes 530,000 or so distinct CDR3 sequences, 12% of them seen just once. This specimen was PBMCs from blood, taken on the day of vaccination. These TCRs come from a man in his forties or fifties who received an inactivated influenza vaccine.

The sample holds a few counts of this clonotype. CDR3 loop: CASSRRLASTDTQYF. In nucleotides, the CDR3 is TGCGCCAGCAGCCGCCGCCTAGCGAGCACAGATACGCAGTATTTT. The chain joins TRBV4-3 to TRBJ2-3; maybe TRBD2 (6 bases). CDR3 length equals 15 residues. V was pared by 4 bases and J by 0 bases, with 11 bases between. Germline assignment: CDR1 LGHNA and CDR2 YSLEER.

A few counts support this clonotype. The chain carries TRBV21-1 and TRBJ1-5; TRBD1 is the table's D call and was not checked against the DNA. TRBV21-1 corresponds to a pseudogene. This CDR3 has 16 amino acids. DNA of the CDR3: TGTGCCAGCAGCAAAGGGGTGACAGGGTTCAATCAGCCCCAGCATTTT. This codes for CASSKGVTGFNQPQHF.

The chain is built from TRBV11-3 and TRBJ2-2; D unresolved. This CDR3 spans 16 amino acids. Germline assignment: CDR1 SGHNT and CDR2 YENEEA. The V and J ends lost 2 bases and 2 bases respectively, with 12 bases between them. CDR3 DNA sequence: TGTGCCAGCAGCTTATACCGGACCGGTAACACCGGGGAGCTGTTTTTT. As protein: CASSLYRTGNTGELFF.

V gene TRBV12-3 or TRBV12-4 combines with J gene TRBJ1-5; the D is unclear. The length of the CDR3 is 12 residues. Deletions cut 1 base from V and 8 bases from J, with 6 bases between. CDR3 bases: TGTGCCAGCAGTTTAGGAGGCGAGCCCCAGCATTTT. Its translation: CASSLGGEPQHF.

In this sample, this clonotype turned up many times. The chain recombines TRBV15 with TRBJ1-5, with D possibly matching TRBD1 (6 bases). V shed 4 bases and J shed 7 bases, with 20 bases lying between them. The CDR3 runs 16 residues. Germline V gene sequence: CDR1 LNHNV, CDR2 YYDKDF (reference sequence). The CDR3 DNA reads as TGTGCCACCAGCAACTCGTGGTACAGGGCCTCGCAGCCCCAGCATTTT. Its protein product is CATSNSWYRASQPQHF.

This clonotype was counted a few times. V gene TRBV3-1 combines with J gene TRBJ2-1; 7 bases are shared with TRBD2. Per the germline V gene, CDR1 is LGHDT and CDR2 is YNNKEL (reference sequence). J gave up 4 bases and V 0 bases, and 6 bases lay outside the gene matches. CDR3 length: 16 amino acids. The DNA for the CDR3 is TGTGCCAGCAGCCAAGATTTGTCTAGCGGATACAATGAGCAGTTCTTC. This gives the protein CASSQDLSSGYNEQFF.

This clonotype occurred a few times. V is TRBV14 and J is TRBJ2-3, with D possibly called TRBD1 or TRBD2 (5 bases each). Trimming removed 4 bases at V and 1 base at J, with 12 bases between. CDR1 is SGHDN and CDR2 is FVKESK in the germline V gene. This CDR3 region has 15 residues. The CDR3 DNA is TGTGCCAGCAGCCCCCGAGGGGACCGCACAGATACGCAGTATTTT. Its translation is CASSPRGDRTDTQYF.

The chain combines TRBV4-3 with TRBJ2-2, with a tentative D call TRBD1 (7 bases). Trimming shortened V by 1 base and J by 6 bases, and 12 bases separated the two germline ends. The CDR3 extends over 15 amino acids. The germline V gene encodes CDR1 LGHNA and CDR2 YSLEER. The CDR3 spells CASSQALRGAGELFF. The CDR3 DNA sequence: TGCGCCAGCAGCCAAGCACTCAGGGGGGCCGGGGAGCTGTTTTTT.

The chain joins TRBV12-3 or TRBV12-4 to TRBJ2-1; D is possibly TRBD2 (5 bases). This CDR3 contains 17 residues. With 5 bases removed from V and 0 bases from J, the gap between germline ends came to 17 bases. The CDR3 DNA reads TGTGCCAGCAGTCCAACACCACTGGGGAGCTCCTACAATGAGCAGTTCTTC. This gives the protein CASSPTPLGSSYNEQFF.

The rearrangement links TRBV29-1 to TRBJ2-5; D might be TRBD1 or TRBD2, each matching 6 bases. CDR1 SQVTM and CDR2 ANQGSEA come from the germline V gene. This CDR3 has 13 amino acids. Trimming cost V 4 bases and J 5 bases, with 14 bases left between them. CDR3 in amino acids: CSVGSRGGETQYF. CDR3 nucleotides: TGCAGCGTTGGCTCTAGAGGGGGGGAGACCCAGTACTTC.

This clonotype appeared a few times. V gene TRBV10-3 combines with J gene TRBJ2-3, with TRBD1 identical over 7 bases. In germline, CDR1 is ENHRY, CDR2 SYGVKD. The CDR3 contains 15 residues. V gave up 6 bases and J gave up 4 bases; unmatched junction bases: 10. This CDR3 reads CAIRSMAGGSDTQYF. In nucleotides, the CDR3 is TGTGCCATCAGGTCTATGGCAGGGGGATCAGATACGCAGTATTTT.

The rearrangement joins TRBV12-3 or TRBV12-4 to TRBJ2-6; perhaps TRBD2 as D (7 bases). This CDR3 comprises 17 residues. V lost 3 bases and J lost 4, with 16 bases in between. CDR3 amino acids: CASSFTGGGGGANVLTF. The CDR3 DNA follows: TGTGCCAGCAGTTTTACGGGCGGCGGGGGCGGGGCCAACGTCCTGACTTTC.

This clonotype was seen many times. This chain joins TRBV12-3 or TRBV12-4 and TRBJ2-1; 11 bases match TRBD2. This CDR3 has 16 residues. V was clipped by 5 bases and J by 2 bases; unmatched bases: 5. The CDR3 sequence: CASSARGLAAYNEQFF. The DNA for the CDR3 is TGTGCCAGCAGTGCCCGGGGACTAGCGGCCTACAATGAGCAGTTCTTC.

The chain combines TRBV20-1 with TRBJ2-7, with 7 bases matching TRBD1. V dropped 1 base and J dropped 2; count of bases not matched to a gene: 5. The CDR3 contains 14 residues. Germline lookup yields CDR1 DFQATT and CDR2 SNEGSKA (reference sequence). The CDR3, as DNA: TGCAGTGCTAGAGCCAGGGACAGACCCTACGAGCAGTACTTC. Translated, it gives CSARARDRPYEQYF.

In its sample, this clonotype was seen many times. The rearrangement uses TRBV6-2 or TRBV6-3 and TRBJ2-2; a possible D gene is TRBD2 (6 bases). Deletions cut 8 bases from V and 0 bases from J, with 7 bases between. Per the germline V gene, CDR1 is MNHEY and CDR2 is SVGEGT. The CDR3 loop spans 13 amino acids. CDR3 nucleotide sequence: TGTGCCAGCCGGGGGTCGAACACCGGGGAGCTGTTTTTT. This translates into CASRGSNTGELFF.

CDR3 nucleotides: TGTGCCAGCAGCCAAAATTACAGGGGCGAGCAGTACTTC. It is translated as CASSQNYRGEQYF. V usage is TRBV4-2 and J usage is TRBJ2-7, with TRBD1 matching over 7 bases. V was pared by 2 bases and J by 6 bases, with 4 bases of the junction left unmatched. CDR1 and CDR2 (germline): LGHNA, YNFKEQ. The CDR3 consists of 13 residues.

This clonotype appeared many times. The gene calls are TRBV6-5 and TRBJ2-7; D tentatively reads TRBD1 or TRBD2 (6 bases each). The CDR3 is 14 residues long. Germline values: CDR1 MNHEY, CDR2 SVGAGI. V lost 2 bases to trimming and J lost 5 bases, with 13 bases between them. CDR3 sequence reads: CASSYTGATHEQYF. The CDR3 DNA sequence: TGTGCCAGCAGTTACACGGGGGCTACCCACGAGCAGTACTTC.

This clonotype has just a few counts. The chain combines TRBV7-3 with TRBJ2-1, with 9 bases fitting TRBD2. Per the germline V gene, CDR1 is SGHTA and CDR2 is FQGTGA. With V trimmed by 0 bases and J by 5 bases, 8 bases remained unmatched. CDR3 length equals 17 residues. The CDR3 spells CASSLTGVAGADNEQFF. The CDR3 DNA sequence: TGTGCCAGCAGCTTAACGGGGGTAGCGGGAGCCGACAATGAGCAGTTCTTC.

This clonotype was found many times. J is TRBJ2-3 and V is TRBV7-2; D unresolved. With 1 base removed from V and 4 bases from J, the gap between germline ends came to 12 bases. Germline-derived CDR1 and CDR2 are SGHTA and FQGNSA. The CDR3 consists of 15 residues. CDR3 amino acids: CASSLVATTPDTQYF. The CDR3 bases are TGTGCCAGCAGCTTAGTGGCTACCACCCCAGATACGCAGTATTTT.

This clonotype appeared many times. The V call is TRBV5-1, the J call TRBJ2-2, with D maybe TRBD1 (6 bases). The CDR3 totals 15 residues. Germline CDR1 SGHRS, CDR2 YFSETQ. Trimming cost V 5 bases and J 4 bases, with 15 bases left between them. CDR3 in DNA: TGCGCCAGCAGTTCTGGACAGACCTTCACCGGGGAGCTGTTTTTT. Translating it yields CASSSGQTFTGELFF. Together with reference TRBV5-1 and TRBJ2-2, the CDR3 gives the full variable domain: KAGVTQTPRYLIKTRGQQVTLSCSPISGHRSVSWYQQTPGQGLQFLFEYFSETQRNKGNFPGRFSGRQFSNSRSEMNVSTLELGDSALYLCASSSGQTFTGELFFGEGSRLTVL.

The CDR3 loop reads CASSVDYKQETQYF. Written as DNA, the CDR3 is TGTGCCAGCAGCGTGGACTATAAACAAGAGACCCAGTACTTC. This rearrangement joins TRBV7-9 to TRBJ2-5, with D maybe TRBD2 (6 bases). The CDR3 loop spans 14 amino acids. Germline CDR1 SEHNR, CDR2 FQNEAQ (reference sequence). V was pared by 5 bases and J by 2 bases, with 12 bases between. Filled out from reference TRBV7-9 and TRBJ2-5, the complete variable domain reads DTGVSQNPRHKITKRGQNVTFRCDPISEHNRLYWYRQTLGQGPEFLTYFQNEAQLEKSRLLSDRFSAERPKGSFSTLEIQRTEQGDSAMYLCASSVDYKQETQYFGPGTRLLVL.

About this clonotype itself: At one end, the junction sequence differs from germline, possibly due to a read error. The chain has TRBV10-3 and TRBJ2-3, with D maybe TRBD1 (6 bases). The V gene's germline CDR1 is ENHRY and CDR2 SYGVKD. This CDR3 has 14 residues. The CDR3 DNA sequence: TGTGCCATCAGGAACAGGGCTGGGGACGATACGCAGAATTTT. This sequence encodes CAIRNRAGDDTQNF.